This TCR beta chain was found in a study of blood T cell repertoires in COVID-19. Across the study: From the United States, Italy and Spain came samples of acute and convalescent COVID-19. The cDNA or gDNA used as material had been derived from T cells, B-cell-depleted T cells, or PBMCs.

The CDR3 is 17 residues long. Trimming shortened V by 1 base and J by 1 base, and 14 bases separated the two germline ends. Germline lookup yields CDR1 LGHNA and CDR2 YNFKEQ. Per the original data handling: Scientists estimated how many nucleated cells there were by amplifying reference gene primers. TCRdb's table, derived via immunoSEQ multiplex PCR, lists solely in-frame clones and lacks some. The D gene and trimming were derived from the DNA, and the V and J assignments and clone size from that table. The sample includes 310,000 or so clones, 85% to 90% of them seen just once. This chain uses TRBV4-2 with TRBJ2-1; unclear D gene. Sample: peripheral blood. This TCR came from a man in his 70s with acute or convalescent COVID-19. This CDR3 is CASSQGRWSASYNEQFF. The CDR3 DNA follows: TGTGCCAGCAGCCAAGGAAGGTGGAGCGCTTCCTACAATGAGCAGTTCTTC.